This T cell receptor beta chain originates from a study of Tregs in tolerant kidney transplant recipients. General study results and limits: Few patients were studied, so findings need validation in larger groups. In tolerant patients, donor-specific Tregs outgrew total Tregs, suggesting antigen-driven expansion. Biological reproducibility was not directly addressed in this study.

For this clone: Antigen: not known.

CD4+CD25+CD127- Tregs, CD4+CD25- non-Tregs, CD4 and CD8 cells were sorted. This CDR3 is built from 16 residues. Germline CDR1 reads ENHRY; CDR2 reads SYGVKD. The V end was cut by 0 bases, the J end by 4 bases, with 15 bases between. Produced via immunoSEQ multiplex PCR; TCRdb's table is partial and in-frame only. The sample yields about 100,000 clones, roughly 93% seen once. This clonotype was obtained from a human donor who received a combined kidney and bone marrow transplant. The specimen comprised CD4+ T cells from blood, sampled before the transplant. The chain recombines TRBV10-3 with TRBJ1-2; tentatively, D is TRBD1 (5 bases). CDR3 amino acids: CAISESGRQGSYGYTF. The CDR3 DNA follows: TGTGCCATCAGTGAGTCTGGCCGGCAGGGAAGCTATGGCTACACCTTC.